One sample yielded the 29 T cell receptor beta chains listed below, sequenced in a study of blood T cells in healthy people across ages. A second roughly 6 to 12 cycle PCR used barcoded and J-beta primers. TCRdb reprocessed the 5' RACE reads with MiXCR, giving one entry per CDR3 protein. The sample holds about 1.8 million distinct CDR3 sequences; about 50% are singletons and the top ten take less than 2.5%. Sample: blood. Receptor source: a woman aged 40 to 50 in good health.

The genes are TRBV4-1 and TRBJ2-1, with 8 bases identical to TRBD2. CDR3 length: 17 amino acids. Looked up from germline, CDR1 is MGHRA and CDR2 is YSYEKL. The V segment lost 0 bases and the J segment 3 bases; nucleotides outside the gene matches: 7. CDR3: CASSQDGSGGSYNEQFF. DNA of the CDR3: TGCGCCAGCAGCCAAGACGGGAGCGGGGGCAGCTACAATGAGCAGTTCTTC.

This clonotype was detected a few times. V and J are TRBV20-1 and TRBJ2-1; a weak D match, TRBD2 (6 bases). The CDR3 sequence is 17 residues long. Trimming cost V 1 base and J 7 bases, with 23 bases left between them. Germline V CDR1 and CDR2: DFQATT, SNEGSKA (reference sequence). In DNA, the CDR3 is TGCAGTGCTAGAGGGCCGCCGGGACTCCACCGTAGGAATGAGCAGTTCTTC. This translates into CSARGPPGLHRRNEQFF.

V and J are TRBV2 and TRBJ2-1; D not resolved. V was shortened by 4 bases and J by 4 bases, with 11 bases between the two germline ends. Germline V gene sequence: CDR1 SNHLY, CDR2 FYNNEI. This CDR3 is built from 14 residues. The CDR3 loop is CASSVSWVYNEQFF. In DNA form, the CDR3 reads TGTGCCAGCAGTGTAAGCTGGGTTTACAATGAGCAGTTCTTC.

The V call is TRBV7-2, the J call TRBJ2-1, with 10 nucleotides matching TRBD2. Looked up from germline, CDR1 is SGHTA and CDR2 is FQGNSA. The CDR3 runs 17 residues. Germline trimming cut 1 base from V and 4 bases from J; bases unmatched to any gene: 7. The chain's CDR3 is CASSLGLAGVGYNEQFF. CDR3 DNA: TGTGCCAGCAGCTTAGGGCTAGCGGGGGTAGGATACAATGAGCAGTTCTTC.

The chain uses TRBV7-2 and TRBJ2-5; D is unresolved. V lost 5 bases and J 2 bases, leaving 9 bases between the germline ends. Germline assignment: CDR1 SGHTA and CDR2 FQGNSA. This CDR3 is 13 amino acids long. The chain's CDR3 is CASSVFGQETQYF. The CDR3 DNA is TGTGCCAGCAGCGTTTTTGGGCAAGAGACCCAGTACTTC.

This rearrangement joins TRBV3-1 to TRBJ2-6; D gene ambiguous. CDR3 length equals 15 residues. The ends were cut back, 3 bases at V and 0 bases at J, with 6 bases in the middle. The germline gives CDR1 LGHDT, CDR2 YNNKEL (reference sequence). The CDR3 sequence is CASSHTPSGANVLTF. The CDR3 DNA is TGTGCCAGCAGCCATACCCCCTCTGGGGCCAACGTCCTGACTTTC.

The chain is built from TRBV12-3 or TRBV12-4 and TRBJ1-4; 7 nucleotides align to TRBD1. V gave up 6 bases and J gave up 3 bases; unmatched junction bases: 7. This CDR3 contains 15 residues. The CDR3, as DNA: TGTGCCAGCAGGTACCGGGACAGTCCTAATGAAAAACTGTTTTTT. It specifies CASRYRDSPNEKLFF.

The rearrangement uses TRBV20-1 and TRBJ2-4; TRBD1 agrees at 7 bases. Judging by the DNA end, TRBJ2-7 fits better; the J call may be wrong. Germline V lookup: CDR1 DFQATT, CDR2 SNEGSKA (reference sequence). CDR3 length equals 14 residues. The CDR3 nucleotides are TGCAGTGCTGGATCCGGGACAGCTAGCTACGAGCAGTACTTC. Its translation is CSAGSGTASYEQYF.

The CDR3 reads CSARERRGPYNEQFF. CDR3 nucleotide sequence: TGCAGTGCTAGAGAAAGAAGGGGACCCTACAATGAGCAGTTCTTC. V usage is TRBV20-1 and J usage is TRBJ2-1; the D call may be TRBD1 or TRBD2 (5 bases each). Trimming took 0 bases from V and 2 from J, leaving 11 bases between them. CDR3 length equals 15 residues. Germline V CDR1 and CDR2: DFQATT, SNEGSKA (reference sequence).

The J gene is TRBJ1-1, the V gene TRBV10-2; TRBD1 agrees at 8 bases. After removal of 7 bases from V and 1 base from J, the junction contained 5 bases not matched to a gene. The germline V gene encodes CDR1 WSHSY and CDR2 SAAADI. This CDR3 has 14 residues. The DNA for the CDR3 is TGCGCCAGCAACCCGGGACAGGAGAACACTGAAGCTTTCTTT. Translated, it gives CASNPGQENTEAFF.

The chain is built from TRBV7-2 and TRBJ1-5; TRBD1 might be the D (6 bases). The CDR3 loop spans 17 amino acids. The V end lost 2 bases, the J end lost 5 bases, and 19 bases lay between the germline ends. Germline CDR1 reads SGHTA; CDR2 reads FQGNSA. The CDR3 loop reads CASSLRGPRGGDQPQHF. CDR3 bases: TGTGCCAGCAGCTTAAGAGGGCCTAGGGGGGGGGATCAGCCCCAGCATTTT.

This clonotype was seen only a few times. The CDR3 DNA reads as TGTGCCATCAGCGGGGTAAGGAACGGCTCCTACGAGCAGTACTTC. Protein product: CAISGVRNGSYEQYF. The rearrangement uses TRBV10-3 and TRBJ2-7, with D possibly being TRBD2 (5 bases). Between the trimmed V and J ends, which lost 6 bases and 0 bases, there was a span of 15 bases. The V gene's germline CDR1 is ENHRY and CDR2 SYGVKD. This CDR3 contains 15 residues.

This chain's CDR3 is CASSLVLAELYEQYF. The CDR3 DNA reads TGTGCCAGCAGCTTGGTGCTAGCGGAACTTTACGAGCAGTACTTC. The chain is built from TRBV11-2 and TRBJ2-4, with 7 bases identical to TRBD2. The J call is in doubt because the DNA end fits TRBJ2-7 better. There are 15 residues in the CDR3. Germline V lookup: CDR1 SGHAT, CDR2 FQNNGV.

V gene TRBV7-2 combines with J gene TRBJ1-5, with D perhaps TRBD1 (5 bases). This CDR3 comprises 15 residues. With 2 bases removed from V and 6 bases from J, the gap between germline ends came to 14 bases. Germline CDR1 is SGHTA and CDR2 is FQGNSA. The CDR3 sequence is CASSLSQGLGQPQHF. The CDR3 DNA follows: TGTGCCAGCAGCTTATCTCAGGGTTTGGGTCAGCCCCAGCATTTT.

This clonotype was recorded a few times. Here the CDR3 reads CASSTPTESSYNEQFF. The CDR3 region has the DNA TGTGCCAGCAGCACCCCGACCGAGAGCTCCTACAATGAGCAGTTCTTC. J is TRBJ2-1 and V is TRBV7-2; D gene unclear. The V and J ends lost 5 bases and 0 bases respectively, with 14 bases between them. CDR3 length equals 16 residues. CDR1 is SGHTA, CDR2 FQGNSA, per germline.

This chain links TRBV29-1 with TRBJ1-2, with D uncertain. The germline gives CDR1 SQVTM, CDR2 ANQGSEA. V lost 6 bases to trimming and J lost 4 bases, with 9 bases between them. This CDR3 is built from 11 residues. CDR3: CSVMSVYGYTF. The CDR3 region has the DNA TGCAGCGTAATGTCGGTCTATGGCTACACCTTC.

This clonotype came up a few times. The rearrangement links TRBV20-1 to TRBJ2-1; D gene ambiguous. CDR3 length equals 14 residues. Trimming cost V 0 bases and J 3 bases, with 9 bases left between them. Germline V gene lookup returns CDR1 DFQATT and CDR2 SNEGSKA (reference sequence). The CDR3 DNA reads as TGCAGTGCTAGAGAGGTTGGACGCTACAATGAGCAGTTCTTC. Translated, it gives CSAREVGRYNEQFF.

The chain's CDR3 is CASSLGGVSSKNIQYF. CDR3 nucleotide sequence: TGTGCCAGCAGCTTAGGGGGAGTTTCTTCCAAAAACATTCAGTACTTC. The V gene is TRBV7-2, the J gene TRBJ2-4; tentatively, D is TRBD2 (5 bases). The germline V gene encodes CDR1 SGHTA and CDR2 FQGNSA. CDR3 length: 16 amino acids. Trimming pared 1 base from V and 2 bases from J, leaving 12 bases between.

This clonotype was recorded many times. The V gene is TRBV5-1, the J gene TRBJ2-5, with 8 positions matching TRBD1. Germline CDR1 is SGHRS and CDR2 is YFSETQ. The CDR3 length is 15 residues. Trimming removed 4 bases from V and 10 bases from J; junction bases left unmatched: 15. This CDR3 reads CASSALDRGLGDQYF. CDR3 nucleotides: TGCGCCAGCAGCGCCCTCGACAGGGGACTTGGGGACCAGTACTTC.

This clonotype was found a few times. The chain joins TRBV7-2 to TRBJ2-7, with D uncertain. Per the germline V gene, CDR1 is SGHTA and CDR2 is FQGNSA. Trimming removed 4 bases from V and 4 bases from J, with 14 bases in between. This CDR3 spans 14 amino acids. This chain's CDR3 is CASSSRPRSYEQYF. CDR3 nucleotides: TGTGCCAGCAGCTCCCGACCCAGGAGTTACGAGCAGTACTTC.

Details on this clonotype: The junction departs from germline at one end; a sequencing error may be responsible. The chain uses TRBV5-1 and TRBJ2-5; maybe TRBD2 (5 bases). CDR3 length: 13 amino acids. CDR1 and CDR2 (germline): SGHRS, YFSETQ. Here the CDR3 reads CTSSLTGGLEQYF. In DNA form, the CDR3 reads TGCACCAGCAGCTTGACCGGAGGTCTAGAGCAGTACTTC.

This clonotype appeared once. For the CDR3, the DNA is TGTGCCAGCAGCAATCAGCGGACTAGCACAGATACGCAGTATTTT. This encodes CASSNQRTSTDTQYF. The rearrangement uses TRBV7-2 and TRBJ2-3; a weak D match, TRBD2 (5 bases). CDR1 and CDR2 from the germline V gene are SGHTA and FQGNSA. This CDR3 contains 15 residues. V lost 5 bases and J 0 bases, leaving 12 bases between the germline ends.

This clonotype has just a few counts. This chain links TRBV28 with TRBJ2-5; either TRBD1 or TRBD2 may supply D (5 bases each). The CDR3 sequence is 14 residues long. V lost 2 bases, J lost 5 bases, and 12 bases lay in between. Germline V gives CDR1 MDHEN, CDR2 SYDVKM. In nucleotides, the CDR3 is TGTGCCAGCAGTTTAAACGAGGGGCGGGAGACCCAGTACTTC. It specifies CASSLNEGRETQYF.

This clonotype was recorded a few times. This chain links TRBV28 with TRBJ2-5; D may be TRBD1 (5 bases). This CDR3 has 14 amino acids. V dropped 5 bases and J dropped 5 bases, with 15 bases sitting between them. Germline CDR1 MDHEN, CDR2 SYDVKM. CDR3 protein: CASSLQGPWETQYF. Written as DNA, the CDR3 is TGTGCCAGCAGTCTCCAGGGTCCTTGGGAGACCCAGTACTTC.

The V gene is TRBV12-3 or TRBV12-4, the J gene TRBJ2-3; D is tentatively TRBD1 or TRBD2 (5 bases each). The CDR3 runs 18 residues. The V gene lost 6 bases and the J gene lost 2 bases, with 24 bases spanning the gap. The CDR3 region has the DNA TGTGCCAGCAGCCCGTGGGTTTCGGACTCCAGGGACACAGATACGCAGTATTTT. Its translation: CASSPWVSDSRDTDTQYF.

The rearrangement joins TRBV6-5 to TRBJ2-4; TRBD2 might be the D (5 bases). Germline V gene sequence: CDR1 MNHEY, CDR2 SVGAGI. V lost 5 bases and J 7 bases, leaving 15 bases between the germline ends. This CDR3 comprises 14 residues. CDR3 protein: CASSDHNGENIQYF. CDR3 in DNA: TGTGCCAGCAGTGACCATAACGGGGAGAACATTCAGTACTTC.

The chain uses TRBV11-2 and TRBJ2-1; D uncertain. The V and J ends lost 1 base and 7 bases respectively, with 11 bases between them. CDR1 is SGHAT, CDR2 FQNNGV, per germline. This CDR3 comprises 14 residues. The CDR3 DNA reads as TGTGCCAGCAGCTTAGGGCCGCCTCCTAATGAGCAGTTCTTC. It specifies CASSLGPPPNEQFF.

This clonotype was detected only a few times. The rearrangement joins TRBV7-2 to TRBJ2-1; 7 positions match TRBD2. The V and J ends lost 2 bases and 4 bases, in that order; junction bases with no gene match: 2. CDR1 is SGHTA, CDR2 FQGNSA, per germline. The CDR3 extends over 14 amino acids. CDR3 sequence: CASSLPAGYNEQFF. The DNA of the CDR3 is TGTGCCAGCAGCTTACCAGCGGGATACAATGAGCAGTTCTTC.

This clonotype was recorded once. The chain is built from TRBV24-1 and TRBJ2-3, with 9 positions matching TRBD1. The germline CDR1 and CDR2 sequences are KGHDR and SFDVKD. J was trimmed by 1 base and V by 2 bases; bases with no gene match: 6. This CDR3 is 17 amino acids long. CDR3 region: CATSDSGQGYGTDTQYF. In DNA, the CDR3 is TGTGCCACCAGTGATTCGGGACAGGGCTATGGCACAGATACGCAGTATTTT.